This T cell receptor beta chain comes out of a study of cytomegalovirus exposure and HLA in healthy donors. Looking at the study overall: Out of 350 to 400 genotyped donors, roughly 78% belonged to the Caucasian-associated ancestry cluster.

To note about this clone: Its cognate antigen is unknown.

The CDR3 covers 14 residues. The study's findings and limits: The sole available immune exposure information was CMV serostatus. Across donors, presence/absence analyses took sequencing depth to be roughly uniform.

Both 60 Vbeta primers and 13 Jbeta primers went into the PCR. Method: immunoSEQ multiplex PCR; TCRdb's copy keeps in-frame clones and lacks some. In all, the sample yields tens of thousands of clones. The specimen sequenced was PBMCs. This clonotype was obtained from a woman between 35 and 50 years old in good health and CMV-seronegative. The chain links TRBV21-1 to TRBJ2-1; TRBD2, the table's D call, was not compared with the DNA. TRBV21-1 is noted as a pseudogene. This chain's CDR3 is CASRPLVGLNEQFF. The CDR3 DNA is TGTGCCAGCAGACCACTAGTTGGTTTAAATGAGCAGTTCTTC.